The table lists the clone carrying this T cell receptor beta chain with a few counts. Participants came from 20 to 25 US areas, aged roughly 18 to 90 years. These data originate in a study of blood T cell repertoires in COVID-19. Whole-study context: PBMCs, B-cell-depleted T cells, or T cells provided the cDNA or gDNA that made up the material.

This CDR3 contains 13 residues. The germline V gene encodes CDR1 MRHNA and CDR2 SNTAGT. The ends lost 3 bases at V and 10 bases at J; junction bases unmatched: 4. TCRdb's copy holds only in-frame clones and misses some; the assay was immunoSEQ multiplex PCR. The data hold about 250,000 clones, with 83% observed a single time. This clonotype was obtained from a woman aged 40 to 50 who had been exposed to COVID-19. The chain uses TRBV6-4 and TRBJ2-1; 9 bases line up with TRBD2. What was sequenced was PBMCs or T cells enriched from blood (not recorded which). CDR3 nucleotide sequence: TGTGCCAGCAGTGATTGGCTAGCGGGGGAGCAGTTCTTC. Amino acid sequence: CASSDWLAGEQFF.